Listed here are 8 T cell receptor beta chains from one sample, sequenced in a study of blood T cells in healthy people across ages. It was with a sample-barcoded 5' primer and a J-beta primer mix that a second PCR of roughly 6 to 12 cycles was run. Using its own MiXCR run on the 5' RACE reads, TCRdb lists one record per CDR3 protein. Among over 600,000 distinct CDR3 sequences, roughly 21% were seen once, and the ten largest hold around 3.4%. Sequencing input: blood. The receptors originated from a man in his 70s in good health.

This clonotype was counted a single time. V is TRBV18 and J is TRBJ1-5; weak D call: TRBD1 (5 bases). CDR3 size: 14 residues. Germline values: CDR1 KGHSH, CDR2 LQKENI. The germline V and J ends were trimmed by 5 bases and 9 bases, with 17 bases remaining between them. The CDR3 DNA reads TGTGCCAGCTCAACGGACGGGGGTGATAGGCCCCAGCATTTT. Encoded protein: CASSTDGGDRPQHF.

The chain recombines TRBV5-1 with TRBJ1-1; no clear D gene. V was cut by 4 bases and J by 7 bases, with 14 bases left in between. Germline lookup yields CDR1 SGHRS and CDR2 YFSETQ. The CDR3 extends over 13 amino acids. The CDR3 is CASSPAGAREAFF. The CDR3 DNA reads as TGCGCCAGCAGCCCGGCGGGTGCGCGTGAAGCTTTCTTT. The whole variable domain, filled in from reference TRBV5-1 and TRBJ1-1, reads KAGVTQTPRYLIKTRGQQVTLSCSPISGHRSVSWYQQTPGQGLQFLFEYFSETQRNKGNFPGRFSGRQFSNSRSEMNVSTLELGDSALYLCASSPAGAREAFFGQGTRLTVV.

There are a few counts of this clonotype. For the CDR3, the DNA is TGCGCCAGCAGCCAAGTTCCGGGGAAAGAGACCCAGTACTTC. This encodes CASSQVPGKETQYF. The rearrangement links TRBV4-1 to TRBJ2-1, with D possibly matching TRBD2 (5 bases). The end of the DNA fits TRBJ2-5 better, so the J call may be wrong. Germline V lookup: CDR1 MGHRA, CDR2 YSYEKL. The CDR3 runs 14 residues.

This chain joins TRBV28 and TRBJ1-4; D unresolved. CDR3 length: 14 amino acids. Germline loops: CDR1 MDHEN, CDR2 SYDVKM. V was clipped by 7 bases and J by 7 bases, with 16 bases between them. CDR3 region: CASTASGLAEKLFF. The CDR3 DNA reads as TGTGCCAGCACCGCTTCGGGTTTGGCTGAAAAACTGTTTTTT.

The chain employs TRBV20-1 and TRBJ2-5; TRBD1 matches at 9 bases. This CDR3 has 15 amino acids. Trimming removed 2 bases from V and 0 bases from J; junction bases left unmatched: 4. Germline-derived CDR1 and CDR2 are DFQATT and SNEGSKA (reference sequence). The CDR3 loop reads CSARPTGGYQETQYF. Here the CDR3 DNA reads TGCAGTGCTAGACCGACAGGGGGGTACCAAGAGACCCAGTACTTC.

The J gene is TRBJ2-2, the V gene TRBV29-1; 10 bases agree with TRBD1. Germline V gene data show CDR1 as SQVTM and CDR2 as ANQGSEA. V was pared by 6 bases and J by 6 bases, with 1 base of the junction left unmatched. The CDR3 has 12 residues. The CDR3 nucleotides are TGCAGCGTGGGACAGGGGTCCGGGGAGCTGTTTTTT. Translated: CSVGQGSGELFF.

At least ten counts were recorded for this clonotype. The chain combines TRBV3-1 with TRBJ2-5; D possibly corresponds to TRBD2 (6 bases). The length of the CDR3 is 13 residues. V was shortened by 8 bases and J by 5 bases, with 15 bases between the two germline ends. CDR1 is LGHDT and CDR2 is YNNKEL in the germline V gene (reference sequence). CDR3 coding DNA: TGTGCCAGCGGGACTGCCCTGGGGGAGACCCAGTACTTC. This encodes CASGTALGETQYF.

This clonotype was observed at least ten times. CDR3 DNA sequence: TGCAGTGCGCCGGGACAGGGGATTGACGAGCAGTACTTC. Residues: CSAPGQGIDEQYF. The chain is built from TRBV20-1 and TRBJ2-7, with 10 bases matching TRBD1. Germline CDR1 DFQATT, CDR2 SNEGSKA (reference sequence). J was trimmed by 5 bases and V by 6 bases; bases with no gene match: 7. The CDR3 is 13 residues long.